One TCR beta chain is described in this entry. Antigen: not known. The data derive from a study of CXCR3-negative and CXCR3-positive naive CD8 T cells. General observations from the study: TRB CDR3s of CXCR3-positive naive cells were more hydrophobic than those of CXCR3-negative naive cells. Sequencing showed both naive subsets with comparably high diversity, and memory CD8+ cells much lower. Expression of CXCR3 was partially reduced after cryopreservation, and fresh PBMCs were used in most assays.

Carrying UMI labels, the TRB cDNA libraries were prepared through 5' RACE. From its re-call of the 5' RACE reads, TCRdb lists each CDR3 protein once, without DNA. The sample totals about 130,000 distinct CDR3 sequences. The sequenced sample consisted of naive CXCR3- CD8+ T cells from blood. The sample's subset: CD45RO-CCR7+CD27+CD95- naive CD8+ T cells lacking CXCR3 (TNR3-). The TCR was taken from a human donor in good health. Some clones in this sample may be carry-over from other donors' samples.

CDR3 protein: CASSLSMNTGELFF. The V gene is TRBV12-3 or TRBV12-4, the J gene TRBJ2-2. The CDR3 is made up of 14 amino acids.